This T cell receptor (beta chain) was recorded in a study of blood T cell repertoires in COVID-19. Only in-frame clones appear in the TCRdb table, and some are missing; sequencing was by immunoSEQ multiplex PCR. The sample carries about 40,000 clones, approximately 81% recorded once. The germline V gene has CDR1 KGHSH and CDR2 LQKENI. There are 16 residues in the CDR3. J gave up 10 bases and V 1 base, and 10 bases lay outside the gene matches. The chain uses TRBV18 and TRBJ1-6; the match to TRBD1 covers 7 bases. Source material: peripheral blood. This receptor was taken from a woman aged 70-85 years with acute or convalescent COVID-19. The CDR3 reads CASSPLRDSPSSPLHF. DNA for the CDR3: TGTGCCAGCTCACCACTTAGGGACAGCCCTTCATCACCCCTCCACTTT. Full variable domain (missing parts from reference TRBV18 and TRBJ1-6): NAGVMQNPRHLVRRRGQEARLRCSPMKGHSHVYWYRQLPEEGLKFMVYLQKENIIDESGMPKERFSAEFPKEGPSILRIQQVVRGDSAAYFCASSPLRDSPSSPLHFGNGTRLTVT.